These 17 T cell receptor beta chains originate from one sample sequenced in a study of blood T cell repertoires in COVID-19. Repertoires were generated with immunoSEQ multiplex PCR, while TCRdb's copy carries only in-frame clones and drops some. The repertoire consists of about 150,000 clones, with approximately 80% occurring once and the leading ten covering around 32%. The material sequenced was peripheral blood. The source is a woman aged 60-75 years with acute or convalescent COVID-19.

The chain links TRBV10-1 to TRBJ1-2; TRBD1 matches at 7 bases. Per the germline V gene, CDR1 is WNHNN and CDR2 is SYGVQD (reference sequence). J lost 4 bases, V lost 4 bases, and 9 bases had no gene match. CDR3 size: 15 residues. Here the CDR3 DNA reads TGCGCCAGCAGTGTGGGGAGACAGGGCGTCTATGGCTACACCTTC. The encoded protein is CASSVGRQGVYGYTF.

V and J are TRBV6-4 and TRBJ1-3; D gene uncertain. Trimming took off 7 bases at V and 0 bases at J, with 10 bases between the two ends. This CDR3 comprises 14 residues. CDR1 is MRHNA and CDR2 is SNTAGT in the germline V gene. For the CDR3, the DNA is TGTGCCAGCATAATTAGCGGCTCTGGAAACACCATATATTTT. The encoded protein is CASIISGSGNTIYF.

The J gene is TRBJ1-6, the V gene TRBV2; 10 positions agree with TRBD1. Germline CDR1 SNHLY, CDR2 FYNNEI. Trimming took 6 bases from V and 4 from J; bases not matched to a gene: 6. The CDR3 has 16 residues. CDR3: CASRSGQGPYNSPLHF. The DNA for the CDR3 is TGTGCCAGCAGGTCGGGACAGGGGCCATATAATTCACCCCTCCACTTT.

This chain connects TRBV16 to TRBJ1-1; TRBD1 might be the D (5 bases). Germline CDR1 and CDR2: KGHSY and FQNENV. V lost 0 bases and J 8 bases, leaving 7 bases between the germline ends. The CDR3 totals 12 residues. The CDR3 DNA reads as TGTGCCAGCAGCCAATCGGCAGGGGAAGCTTTCTTT. Protein: CASSQSAGEAFF.

The CDR3 DNA is TGTGCCTGGAGTGTAAAGCCGAACACTGAAGCTTTCTTT. Protein sequence: CAWSVKPNTEAFF. The chain joins TRBV30 to TRBJ1-1; D gene ambiguous. The length of the CDR3 is 13 residues. The V and J ends lost 0 bases and 1 base respectively, with 6 bases between them. The V gene's germline CDR1 is GTSNPN and CDR2 SVGIG (reference sequence).

The rearrangement joins TRBV4-1 to TRBJ1-3; the D gene is possibly TRBD1 (5 bases). There are 15 residues in the CDR3. Trimming took off 3 bases at V and 6 bases at J, with 15 bases between the two ends. Per the germline V gene, CDR1 is MGHRA and CDR2 is YSYEKL. The CDR3 sequence: CASSQLGQGTNTIYF. The DNA for the CDR3 is TGCGCCAGCAGCCAGCTGGGGCAGGGTACAAACACCATATATTTT.

The V call is TRBV19, the J call TRBJ1-3, with D perhaps TRBD1 (5 bases). Germline lookup yields CDR1 LNHDA and CDR2 SQIVND (reference sequence). The V end was cut by 3 bases, the J end by 2 bases, with 14 bases between. CDR3 length: 16 residues. Written as DNA, the CDR3 is TGTGCCAGTAGTATCGAACAGGTGCAGCCTGGAAACACCATATATTTT. Amino acid sequence: CASSIEQVQPGNTIYF.

In this sample, this clone turned up a few times. The chain carries TRBV19 and TRBJ2-1; no reliable D call. Trimming shortened V by 3 bases and J by 4 bases, and 10 bases separated the two germline ends. The CDR3 sequence is 14 residues long. CDR1 is LNHDA, CDR2 SQIVND, per germline (reference sequence). CDR3 in amino acids: CASSINPRYNEQFF. The CDR3 DNA follows: TGTGCCAGTAGTATCAACCCTAGGTACAATGAGCAGTTCTTC.

This sequence joins TRBV5-1 and TRBJ2-1, with 9 bases lining up with TRBD2. This CDR3 has 13 residues. V gave up 3 bases and J gave up 6 bases; unmatched junction bases: 1. Looked up from germline, CDR1 is SGHRS and CDR2 is YFSETQ. In nucleotides, the CDR3 is TGCGCCAGCAGCTGGCGGGGGGGCAATGAGCAGTTCTTC. The encoded protein is CASSWRGGNEQFF.

V and J are TRBV18 and TRBJ1-2, with 7 nucleotides matching TRBD1. The CDR3 contains 14 residues. The trim removed 4 bases at V and 10 bases at J, leaving 12 bases unmatched. Looked up from germline, CDR1 is KGHSH and CDR2 is LQKENI. The CDR3: CASSHPRAGGDYTF. The DNA for the CDR3 is TGTGCCAGCTCACACCCTAGGGCAGGGGGAGACTACACCTTC.

The rearrangement links TRBV4-2 to TRBJ2-7, with TRBD2 matching over 7 bases. Germline V lookup: CDR1 LGHNA, CDR2 YNFKEQ. With V trimmed by 0 bases and J by 0 bases, 8 bases remained unmatched. The CDR3 loop spans 17 amino acids. In DNA form, the CDR3 reads TGTGCCAGCAGCCAAGAGAGTCAAGCGGGGTACTCCTACGAGCAGTACTTC. Translating it yields CASSQESQAGYSYEQYF.

This rearrangement joins TRBV5-1 to TRBJ2-2; 7 positions agree with TRBD2. The CDR3 consists of 15 residues. Losses at the gene ends were 3 bases for V and 4 bases for J; bases not matched to a gene: 6. Germline V gene lookup returns CDR1 SGHRS and CDR2 YFSETQ. CDR3 residues: CASSWGVAGTGELFF. CDR3 nucleotides: TGCGCCAGCAGCTGGGGGGTAGCGGGCACCGGGGAGCTGTTTTTT.

The chain carries TRBV3-1 (or the pseudogene TRBV3-2) and TRBJ1-2; D gene unclear. Trimming shortened V by 0 bases and J by 4 bases, and 12 bases separated the two germline ends. The germline gives CDR1 LGHDT, CDR2 YNNKEL (reference sequence). The CDR3 totals 15 residues. The CDR3 DNA reads as TGTGCCAGCAGCCAAGAAGGCTACAGTCTCTATGGCTACACCTTC. Translation: CASSQEGYSLYGYTF.

The V call is TRBV4-1, the J call TRBJ2-4, with 9 nucleotides matching TRBD1. The CDR3 spans 15 residues. Per the germline V gene, CDR1 is MGHRA and CDR2 is YSYEKL. V shed 2 bases and J 4 bases; nucleotides not matched to a gene: 3. The CDR3 nucleotides read TGCGCCAGCAGCCAACCCGGGACAGGGAAAAACATTCAGTACTTC. Amino acids: CASSQPGTGKNIQYF.

This chain connects TRBV7-2 to TRBJ1-1, with D possibly being TRBD1 (5 bases). CDR3 length: 14 residues. Germline V lookup: CDR1 SGHTA, CDR2 FQGNSA. The V and J ends lost 5 bases and 6 bases respectively, with 16 bases between them. The CDR3 DNA reads as TGTGCCAGCAGCCCTGGGGCGGCGGCGCCTGAAGCTTTCTTT. Amino acid sequence: CASSPGAAAPEAFF.

The chain employs TRBV30 and TRBJ1-1; D is possibly TRBD1 (6 bases). Germline V CDR1 and CDR2: GTSNPN, SVGIG (reference sequence). The CDR3 spans 11 residues. The V end lost 3 bases, the J end lost 11 bases, and 13 bases lay between the germline ends. For the CDR3, the DNA is TGTGCCTGGAGCCTAAAGGGGGTGGCTTTCTTT. Residues: CAWSLKGVAFF.

The V and J genes are TRBV12-3 or TRBV12-4 and TRBJ1-4, with 7 bases aligning to TRBD1. Germline trimming cut 3 bases from V and 10 bases from J; bases unmatched to any gene: 5. The CDR3 runs to 13 residues. The CDR3 sequence: CASSFRQGLKLFF. In DNA form, the CDR3 reads TGTGCCAGCAGTTTCCGACAGGGTTTAAAACTGTTTTTT.